These 14 T cell receptor beta chains were sequenced from one sample in a study of blood T cell repertoires in COVID-19. The protocol was immunoSEQ multiplex PCR, while the TCRdb copy is restricted to in-frame clones and leaves out a portion. The repertoire has about 64,000 clones, 84% of them found once; the top ten carry about 6%. The specimen sequenced was peripheral blood. The receptor set was obtained from a woman in her sixties with acute or convalescent COVID-19.

This chain connects TRBV21-1 to TRBJ2-7; the table assigns TRBD1, which was not confirmed against the DNA. TRBV21-1 is shown as a pseudogene. The CDR3 is made up of 17 amino acids. CDR3 residues: CASSKEPGTGIPYEQYF. The DNA for the CDR3 is TGTGCCAGCAGCAAAGAGCCCGGGACAGGGATTCCCTACGAGCAGTACTTC.

This rearrangement joins TRBV19 to TRBJ1-3; no reliable D call. The CDR3 has 15 amino acids. CDR1 and CDR2 (germline): LNHDA, SQIVND (reference sequence). V lost 4 bases, J lost 2 bases, and 12 bases lay in between. CDR3 in amino acids: CASSKRETTGNTIYF. The CDR3 bases are TGTGCCAGTAGTAAGCGGGAAACAACTGGAAACACCATATATTTT.

The genes are TRBV5-5 and TRBJ1-2; 7 bases are shared with TRBD1. The CDR3 is 13 residues long. V gave up 2 bases and J gave up 6 bases; unmatched junction bases: 4. In germline, CDR1 is SGHKS, CDR2 YYEKEE (reference sequence). CDR3 coding DNA: TGTGCCAGCAGCTTACAGGGGCTTAATGGCTACACCTTC. Translating it yields CASSLQGLNGYTF.

V gene TRBV12-3 or TRBV12-4 combines with J gene TRBJ2-7, with D possibly being TRBD2 (5 bases). The CDR3 extends over 13 amino acids. With 7 bases removed from V and 4 bases from J, the gap between germline ends came to 14 bases. In DNA form, the CDR3 reads TGTGCCAGCACCGCCGGGGTATCATACGAGCAGTACTTC. This codes for CASTAGVSYEQYF.

On this clone: Other nucleotide sequences in the sample specify the same CDR3. The rearrangement uses TRBV5-1 and TRBJ1-2; 11 positions match TRBD1. J was trimmed by 5 bases and V by 0 bases; bases with no gene match: 3. The germline gives CDR1 SGHRS, CDR2 YFSETQ. The CDR3 totals 15 residues. The CDR3 DNA follows: TGCGCCAGCAGCTTGGACGGACAGGGGGCGTATGGCTACACCTTC. Its protein product is CASSLDGQGAYGYTF.

This clone has a single count. The chain recombines TRBV3-1 (or the pseudogene TRBV3-2) with TRBJ1-2, with a possible D match to TRBD1 (6 bases). The CDR3 has 17 amino acids. Trimming removed 5 bases at V and 2 bases at J, with 21 bases between. Germline CDR1 and CDR2: LGHDT and YNNKEL (reference sequence). CDR3 loop: CASSYGQYVSSNYGYTF. As DNA, the CDR3 is TGTGCCAGCAGCTATGGACAGTACGTCTCTAGCAACTATGGCTACACCTTC.

The chain uses TRBV5-4 and TRBJ2-7; TRBD1 aligns across 9 bases. Per germline, CDR1 SGHNT and CDR2 YYREEE (reference sequence). V dropped 0 bases and J dropped 7; count of bases not matched to a gene: 8. The CDR3 runs 15 residues. The CDR3: CASSLDRGTGREQYF. The CDR3 DNA sequence: TGTGCCAGCAGCTTGGACCGAGGGACAGGGCGAGAGCAGTACTTC.

The chain is built from TRBV2 and TRBJ1-5, with 8 bases identical to TRBD1. Germline CDR1 SNHLY, CDR2 FYNNEI. Germline trimming cut 6 bases from V and 0 bases from J; bases unmatched to any gene: 4. The CDR3 runs to 15 residues. This CDR3 is CASRWTGNSNQPQHF. CDR3 DNA: TGTGCCAGCAGATGGACAGGGAATAGCAATCAGCCCCAGCATTTT.

As for this clone: One end of the junction does not line up with germline, which may come from a read error. In DNA form, the CDR3 reads TGTGCCAGCAGCCTAGGAGGAGGGGTAGCCAAAAACATTCAGTACTTC. Encoded protein: CASSLGGGVAKNIQYF. The V call is TRBV13, the J call TRBJ2-4; D possibly corresponds to TRBD2 (6 bases). This CDR3 spans 16 amino acids. Germline V CDR1 and CDR2: PRHDT, FYEKMQ (reference sequence).

The chain links TRBV19 to TRBJ1-1; D is undetermined. The V and J ends lost 5 bases and 7 bases respectively, with 11 bases between them. The CDR3 extends over 12 amino acids. Germline CDR1 and CDR2: LNHDA and SQIVND (reference sequence). The CDR3 coding sequence is TGTGCCAGTAGTGTGGCAAACCTTGAAGCTTTCTTT. Its translation is CASSVANLEAFF.

This clone was counted once. V and J are TRBV11-1 and TRBJ1-2, with 9 bases fitting TRBD1. CDR3 length: 14 amino acids. CDR1 and CDR2 (germline): SGHAT, FQDESV (reference sequence). J gave up 7 bases and V 5 bases, and 8 bases lay outside the gene matches. The CDR3, as DNA: TGTGCCAGCAGCCCGGGACAGGGTTTGAGTGGCTACACCTTC. Translated: CASSPGQGLSGYTF.

The chain recombines TRBV10-3 with TRBJ1-1; 7 positions agree with TRBD1. CDR1 is ENHRY, CDR2 SYGVKD, per germline. Losses at the gene ends were 8 bases for V and 4 bases for J; bases not matched to a gene: 10. This CDR3 spans 14 amino acids. Here the CDR3 DNA reads TGTGCCATCCGCTTCGGACAGGAGGGCACTGAAGCTTTCTTT. Amino acid sequence: CAIRFGQEGTEAFF.

The genes are TRBV6-5 and TRBJ1-6, with 7 bases fitting TRBD1. Germline V CDR1 and CDR2: MNHEY, SVGAGI. V gave up 1 base and J gave up 7 bases; unmatched junction bases: 4. The CDR3 covers 15 residues. CDR3 loop: CASSYYGTANSPLHF. CDR3 DNA: TGTGCCAGCAGTTACTACGGGACAGCAAATTCACCCCTCCACTTT.

The chain couples TRBV5-1 to TRBJ1-2, with 7 bases matching TRBD1. This CDR3 region has 15 residues. Germline-derived CDR1 and CDR2 are SGHRS and YFSETQ. V trimming: 3 bases; J trimming: 4 bases; junction bases outside the gene matches: 9. The CDR3 protein is CASSSGTVGFYGYTF. The CDR3 region has the DNA TGCGCCAGCAGCTCCGGGACAGTAGGATTCTATGGCTACACCTTC.